These 31 T cell receptor beta chains came from one sample sequenced in a study of control samples from healthy donors and cancer patients. The method was immunoSEQ multiplex PCR; TCRdb's version includes in-frame clones alone and lacks a portion of them. The sample comprises some 150,000 clones, roughly 93% of which are singletons, and about 2.4% rests with the top ten. Sequencing was done on a sample of blood. Every receptor here comes from a man in his fifties in good health.

The chain is built from TRBV3-1 (or the pseudogene TRBV3-2) and TRBJ2-5, with 10 positions matching TRBD1. This CDR3 has 15 residues. The V segment lost 6 bases and the J segment 5 bases; nucleotides outside the gene matches: 9. Germline lookup yields CDR1 LGHDT and CDR2 YNNKEL (reference sequence). In DNA, the CDR3 is TGTGCCAGCAGGCGACAGGGGGCTAGTAGGGAGACCCAGTACTTC. Residues: CASRRQGASRETQYF.

V usage is TRBV30 and J usage is TRBJ1-5; D gene uncertain. CDR3 length: 14 amino acids. Deletions cut 5 bases from V and 2 bases from J, with 13 bases between. Per the germline V gene, CDR1 is GTSNPN and CDR2 is SVGIG (reference sequence). In DNA, the CDR3 is TGTGCCTGGGGGCTTGGGTCCCGCAATCAGCCCCAGCATTTT. It codes for CAWGLGSRNQPQHF.

The sample holds one count of this clone. The rearrangement joins TRBV5-1 to TRBJ2-3; 16 bases agree with TRBD2. V trimming: 3 bases; J trimming: 3 bases; junction bases outside the gene matches: 7. The CDR3 runs to 18 residues. Germline V lookup: CDR1 SGHRS, CDR2 YFSETQ. In nucleotides, the CDR3 is TGCGCCAGCAGCTCCGGGACTAGCGGGAGGGCCGGGACAGATACGCAGTATTTT. It is translated as CASSSGTSGRAGTDTQYF.

The chain links TRBV12-5 to TRBJ2-5; no firm D call. The germline V gene has CDR1 LGHNT and CDR2 FRNRAP. This CDR3 contains 11 residues. V lost 8 bases, J lost 5 bases, and 9 bases lay in between. The CDR3 here is CASLDQETQYF. The CDR3 coding sequence is TGTGCTAGTCTTGATCAGGAGACCCAGTACTTC.

Worth noting for this clone: This CDR3 is also generated by other DNA sequences in the sample. The J gene is TRBJ2-3, the V gene TRBV7-9; D uncertain. Trimming took off 1 base at V and 0 bases at J, with 5 bases between the two ends. CDR1 is SEHNR and CDR2 is FQNEAQ in the germline V gene (reference sequence). The CDR3 length is 14 residues. CDR3 region: CASSLVGSTDTQYF. The CDR3 DNA follows: TGTGCCAGCAGCTTAGTCGGTAGCACAGATACGCAGTATTTT.

The chain employs TRBV27 and TRBJ2-1; maybe TRBD1 (6 bases). The CDR3 covers 14 residues. Germline CDR1 reads MNHEY; CDR2 reads SMNVEV (reference sequence). Between the trimmed V and J ends, which lost 5 bases and 4 bases, there was a span of 12 bases. CDR3: CASSTHRDYNEQFF. The CDR3 coding sequence is TGTGCCAGCAGTACCCACAGGGATTACAATGAGCAGTTCTTC.

The CDR3, as DNA: TGCGCCAGCAGCCAAGGTACAGGGGTGGACGAGCAGTACTTC. Encoded protein: CASSQGTGVDEQYF. The chain combines TRBV4-1 with TRBJ2-7; 7 bases line up with TRBD1. The CDR3 runs 14 residues. V shed 1 base and J 5 bases; nucleotides not matched to a gene: 5. CDR1 is MGHRA, CDR2 YSYEKL, per germline.

The chain is built from TRBV5-1 and TRBJ1-1, with TRBD1 matching over 8 bases. CDR1 is SGHRS and CDR2 is YFSETQ in the germline V gene. J was trimmed by 1 base and V by 0 bases; bases with no gene match: 8. This CDR3 has 17 residues. CDR3 loop: CASSLGLGQGANTEAFF. CDR3 nucleotides: TGCGCCAGCAGCTTGGGTCTCGGACAGGGTGCGAACACTGAAGCTTTCTTT.

Concerning this clone itself: Other DNA sequences in this sample translate to the same CDR3. This chain joins TRBV18 and TRBJ2-3; D not resolved. Between the trimmed V and J ends, which lost 2 bases and 0 bases, there was a span of 3 bases. The CDR3 covers 13 residues. Germline assignment: CDR1 KGHSH and CDR2 LQKENI. This CDR3 reads CASSPSSTDTQYF. The CDR3 DNA follows: TGTGCCAGCTCACCATCGAGCACAGATACGCAGTATTTT. The variable domain in full, completed from reference TRBV18 and TRBJ2-3, reads NAGVMQNPRHLVRRRGQEARLRCSPMKGHSHVYWYRQLPEEGLKFMVYLQKENIIDESGMPKERFSAEFPKEGPSILRIQQVVRGDSAAYFCASSPSSTDTQYFGPGTRLTVL.

The CDR3 reads CASSPNRGLYEQYF. CDR3 nucleotides: TGTGCCAGCAGTCCCAACAGGGGGCTCTACGAGCAGTACTTC. The genes are TRBV6-5 and TRBJ2-7; 9 bases are a match to TRBD1. The ends lost 5 bases at V and 3 bases at J; junction bases unmatched: 5. Germline CDR1 reads MNHEY; CDR2 reads SVGAGI. The CDR3 runs to 14 residues.

The J gene is TRBJ2-3, the V gene TRBV2, with TRBD2 matching 11 bases. V shed 5 bases, J shed 4 bases, and the junction held 2 bases outside the gene matches. The CDR3 is made up of 14 amino acids. The V gene's germline CDR1 is SNHLY and CDR2 FYNNEI. The CDR3 is CASSTLAGADTQYF. The DNA for the CDR3 is TGTGCCAGCAGTACACTAGCGGGAGCAGATACGCAGTATTTT.

The chain couples TRBV3-1 (or the pseudogene TRBV3-2) to TRBJ1-3; tentatively, D is TRBD1 (5 bases). The CDR3 length is 16 residues. CDR1 and CDR2 from the germline V gene are LGHDT and YNNKEL (reference sequence). V lost 1 base to trimming and J lost 0 bases, with 10 bases between them. The CDR3 coding sequence is TGTGCCAGCAGCCAAGGAACACAGGTCTCTGGAAACACCATATATTTT. This gives the protein CASSQGTQVSGNTIYF.

The chain uses TRBV25-1 and TRBJ1-1; a possible D gene is TRBD1 (5 bases). This CDR3 is built from 13 residues. The germline V gene encodes CDR1 MGHDK and CDR2 SYGVNS. The V gene lost 7 bases and the J gene lost 3 bases, with 12 bases spanning the gap. In nucleotides, the CDR3 is TGTGCCAGCACCCAGGGTTTGCACACTGAAGCTTTCTTT. Protein product: CASTQGLHTEAFF.

The chain is built from TRBV20-1 and TRBJ2-7; D is unresolved. Germline lookup yields CDR1 DFQATT and CDR2 SNEGSKA (reference sequence). The CDR3 is 13 amino acids. V dropped 3 bases and J dropped 3 bases, with 12 bases sitting between them. The CDR3 reads CSASSFVDYEQYF. The CDR3 DNA reads as TGCAGTGCTAGTTCTTTCGTGGACTACGAGCAGTACTTC.

This sequence joins TRBV20-1 and TRBJ1-4; tentative D call: TRBD1 (5 bases). The CDR3 totals 14 residues. Germline CDR1 and CDR2: DFQATT and SNEGSKA (reference sequence). V lost 3 bases to trimming and J lost 3 bases, with 11 bases between them. The CDR3 reads CSASRGASNEKLFF. The CDR3 DNA follows: TGCAGTGCTAGTCGAGGGGCCTCTAATGAAAAACTGTTTTTT.

This chain uses TRBV3-1 (or the pseudogene TRBV3-2) with TRBJ2-7, with TRBD2 identical over 16 bases. With 0 bases clipped from V and 7 bases from J, the junction kept 18 bases outside the gene matches. CDR1 and CDR2 (germline): LGHDT, YNNKEL (reference sequence). The CDR3 runs 21 residues. The CDR3 reads CASSQDFGTSGRAGRWEEQYF. CDR3 coding DNA: TGTGCCAGCAGCCAAGATTTCGGGACTAGCGGGAGGGCGGGACGGTGGGAAGAGCAGTACTTC.

The chain recombines TRBV27 with TRBJ2-5, with 8 bases identical to TRBD1. Germline V gene lookup returns CDR1 MNHEY and CDR2 SMNVEV (reference sequence). Unmatched junction bases numbered 10, after V lost 5 bases and J lost 2 bases. The CDR3 contains 16 residues. CDR3 bases: TGTGCCAGCAGTCAAATTCGGACAGGGTGGCAAGAGACCCAGTACTTC. This translates into CASSQIRTGWQETQYF.

V gene TRBV10-1 combines with J gene TRBJ1-6; D might be TRBD1 (6 bases). Per the germline V gene, CDR1 is WNHNN and CDR2 is SYGVQD (reference sequence). Trimming shortened V by 0 bases and J by 3 bases, and 9 bases separated the two germline ends. The CDR3 sequence is 16 residues long. CDR3 residues: CASSESSRGYNSPLHF. The CDR3 nucleotides are TGCGCCAGCAGTGAGTCGAGCAGGGGCTATAATTCACCCCTCCACTTT.

The chain couples TRBV5-1 to TRBJ1-1; 9 bases match TRBD1. Germline values: CDR1 SGHRS, CDR2 YFSETQ. CDR3 size: 14 residues. The V and J ends lost 5 bases and 7 bases, in that order; junction bases with no gene match: 9. CDR3 DNA: TGCGCCAGCAGGCGAACAGGGGGCGATGATGAAGCTTTCTTT. Its translation: CASRRTGGDDEAFF.

The chain recombines TRBV29-1 with TRBJ2-4, with 9 bases aligning to TRBD2. Germline lookup yields CDR1 SQVTM and CDR2 ANQGSEA. The V gene end was trimmed by 7 bases and the J gene end by 6 bases; junction bases not matched to a gene: 7. The CDR3 is 13 amino acids. The CDR3 coding sequence is TGCAGCGGAATGGTAGCGGGAGTAAACATTCAGTACTTC. This gives the protein CSGMVAGVNIQYF. Full variable domain (rest looked up from reference TRBV29-1 and TRBJ2-4): SAVISQKPSRDICQRGTSLTIQCQVDSQVTMMFWYRQQPGQSLTLIATANQGSEATYESGFVIDKFPISRPNLTFSTLTVSNMSPEDSSIYLCSGMVAGVNIQYFGAGTRLSVL.

The chain carries TRBV5-4 and TRBJ1-6; D is ambiguous. CDR3 length: 16 amino acids. Trimming left V 3 bases short and J 0 bases short, with 10 bases between. In germline, CDR1 is SGHNT, CDR2 YYREEE (reference sequence). DNA of the CDR3: TGTGCCAGCAGCTCAGGAAGTCTCTCCTATAATTCACCCCTCCACTTT. This translates into CASSSGSLSYNSPLHF.

The genes are TRBV10-3 and TRBJ2-7, with D hard to call. The ends were cut back, 5 bases at V and 3 bases at J, with 5 bases in the middle. CDR3 size: 11 residues. Germline-derived CDR1 and CDR2 are ENHRY and SYGVKD. CDR3 sequence reads: CAISYLYEQYF. CDR3 DNA: TGTGCCATCAGTTACCTCTACGAGCAGTACTTC.

This sequence joins TRBV23-1 and TRBJ2-5; perhaps TRBD1 as D (6 bases). TRBV23-1 falls under the ORF class, with uncertain function. Between the trimmed V and J ends, which lost 2 bases and 5 bases, there was a span of 6 bases. The CDR3 is 12 residues long. The CDR3 spells CASSQRGETQYF. The CDR3 DNA sequence: TGCGCCAGCAGTCAAAGGGGGGAGACCCAGTACTTC.

V is TRBV18 and J is TRBJ2-7; the match to TRBD1 covers 9 bases. CDR3 length: 16 residues. Germline CDR1 and CDR2: KGHSH and LQKENI. The V gene end was trimmed by 6 bases and the J gene end by 3 bases; junction bases not matched to a gene: 12. The CDR3 protein is CASSQSIGTGIYEQYF. Written as DNA, the CDR3 is TGTGCCAGCTCGCAATCGATCGGGACAGGGATCTACGAGCAGTACTTC.

The chain combines TRBV28 with TRBJ2-3, with TRBD2 matching over 11 bases. Germline V gives CDR1 MDHEN, CDR2 SYDVKM. The CDR3 contains 15 residues. The V and J ends lost 6 bases and 0 bases, in that order; junction bases with no gene match: 2. The DNA of the CDR3 is TGTGCCAGCAGCCGGACTAGCGGGAGCACAGATACGCAGTATTTT. It codes for CASSRTSGSTDTQYF.

This clone was recorded a few times. V and J are TRBV10-2 and TRBJ2-7, with unresolved D. V shed 2 bases and J shed 4 bases, with 6 bases lying between them. CDR3 length equals 12 residues. CDR1 is WSHSY, CDR2 SAAADI, per germline. CDR3 protein: CASSEGVYEQYF. DNA of the CDR3: TGCGCCAGCAGTGAGGGAGTGTACGAGCAGTACTTC.

This chain joins TRBV18 and TRBJ2-7; D tentatively reads TRBD1 or TRBD2 (5 bases each). This CDR3 has 14 residues. In germline, CDR1 is KGHSH, CDR2 LQKENI. V was pared by 1 base and J by 2 bases, with 9 bases between. The CDR3 nucleotides read TGTGCCAGCTCACCACGAGAGGGGCCCTACGAGCAGTACTTC. Its translation: CASSPREGPYEQYF.

The chain couples TRBV12-3 or TRBV12-4 to TRBJ1-2, with TRBD1 matching over 7 bases. Losses at the gene ends were 3 bases for V and 7 bases for J; bases not matched to a gene: 5. There are 13 residues in the CDR3. The CDR3 protein is CASSFTGDGGYTF. CDR3 nucleotides: TGTGCCAGCAGTTTTACAGGGGATGGTGGCTACACCTTC.

The chain recombines TRBV19 with TRBJ2-1; D remains ambiguous. The germline V gene encodes CDR1 LNHDA and CDR2 SQIVND (reference sequence). The V end lost 1 base, the J end lost 10 bases, and 17 bases lay between the germline ends. The CDR3 length is 15 residues. The DNA of the CDR3 is TGTGCCAGTAGTATAGCAATAGCAGTACTGGGGGAGCAGTTCTTC. As protein: CASSIAIAVLGEQFF.

The rearrangement links TRBV19 to TRBJ1-3; 8 bases map to TRBD1. The trim removed 3 bases at V and 1 base at J, leaving 2 bases unmatched. The CDR3 is made up of 15 amino acids. From germline, CDR1 is LNHDA and CDR2 SQIVND (reference sequence). CDR3 loop: CASSIGTGSGNTIYF. The DNA for the CDR3 is TGTGCCAGTAGTATTGGGACAGGTTCTGGAAACACCATATATTTT.

The genes are TRBV15 and TRBJ1-2, with unresolved D. The CDR3 covers 16 residues. Germline V lookup: CDR1 LNHNV, CDR2 YYDKDF (reference sequence). V lost 1 base and J 2 bases, leaving 14 bases between the germline ends. The CDR3 sequence: CATSRVFRDSNYGYTF. The CDR3 DNA follows: TGTGCCACCAGCAGAGTGTTTAGGGATTCAAACTATGGCTACACCTTC.